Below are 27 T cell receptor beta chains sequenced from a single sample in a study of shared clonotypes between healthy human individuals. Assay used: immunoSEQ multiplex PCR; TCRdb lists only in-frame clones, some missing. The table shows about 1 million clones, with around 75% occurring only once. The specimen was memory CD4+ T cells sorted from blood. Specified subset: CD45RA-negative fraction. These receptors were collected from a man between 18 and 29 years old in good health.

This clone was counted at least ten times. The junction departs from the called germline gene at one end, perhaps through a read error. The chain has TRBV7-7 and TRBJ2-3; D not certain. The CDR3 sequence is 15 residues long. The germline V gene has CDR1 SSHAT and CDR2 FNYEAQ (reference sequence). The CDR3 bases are TGTGCTAGCAGCTTAGGTGGACCTAACACAGATACGCAGTATTTT. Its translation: CASSLGGPNTDTQYF.

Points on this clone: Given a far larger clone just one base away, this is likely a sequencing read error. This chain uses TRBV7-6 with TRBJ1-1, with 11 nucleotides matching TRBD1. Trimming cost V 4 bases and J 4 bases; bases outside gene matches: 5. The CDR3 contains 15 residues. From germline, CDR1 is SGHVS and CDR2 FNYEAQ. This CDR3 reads CASSWPGQGVTEAFF. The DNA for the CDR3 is TGTGCCAGCAGCTGGCCGGGACAGGGGGTCACTGAAGCTTTCTTT.

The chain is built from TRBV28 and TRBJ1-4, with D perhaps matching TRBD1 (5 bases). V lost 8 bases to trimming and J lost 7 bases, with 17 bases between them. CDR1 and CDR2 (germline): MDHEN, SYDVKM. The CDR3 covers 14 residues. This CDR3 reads CASLGGGISEKLFF. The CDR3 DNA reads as TGTGCCAGCCTTGGGGGGGGAATAAGTGAAAAACTGTTTTTT.

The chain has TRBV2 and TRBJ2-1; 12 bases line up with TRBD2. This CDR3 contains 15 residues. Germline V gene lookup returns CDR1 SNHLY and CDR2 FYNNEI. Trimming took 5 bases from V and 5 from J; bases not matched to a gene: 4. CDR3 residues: CASSWTSGANNEQFF. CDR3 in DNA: TGTGCCAGCAGTTGGACTAGCGGGGCTAACAATGAGCAGTTCTTC.

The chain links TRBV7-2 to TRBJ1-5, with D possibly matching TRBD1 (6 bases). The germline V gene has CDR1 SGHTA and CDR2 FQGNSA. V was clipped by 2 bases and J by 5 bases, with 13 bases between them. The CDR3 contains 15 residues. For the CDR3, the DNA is TGTGCCAGCAGCTTATCGGGGGGCGCCTATCAGCCCCAGCATTTT. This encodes CASSLSGGAYQPQHF.

The CDR3 region is CASSEIAAKRNEQFF. The DNA for the CDR3 is TGTGCCAGCAGTGAAATCGCGGCGAAAAGAAATGAGCAGTTCTTC. The chain couples TRBV2 to TRBJ2-1; no definite D call. Deletions cut 2 bases from V and 7 bases from J, with 15 bases between. CDR3 length: 15 residues. In germline, CDR1 is SNHLY, CDR2 FYNNEI.

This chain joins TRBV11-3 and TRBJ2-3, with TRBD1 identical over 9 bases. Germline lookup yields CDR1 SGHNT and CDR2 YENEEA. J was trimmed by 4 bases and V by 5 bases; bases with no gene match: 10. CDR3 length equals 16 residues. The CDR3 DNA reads TGTGCCAGCAGCCTGGGGGACAGGGCGAAGGCAGATACGCAGTATTTT. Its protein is CASSLGDRAKADTQYF.

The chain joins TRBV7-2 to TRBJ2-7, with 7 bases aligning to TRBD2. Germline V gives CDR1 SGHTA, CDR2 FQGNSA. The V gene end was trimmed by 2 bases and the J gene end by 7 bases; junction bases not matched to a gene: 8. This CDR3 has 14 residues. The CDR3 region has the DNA TGTGCCAGCAGCTTAATGGCGGGAGTGGGGGAGCAGTACTTC. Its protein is CASSLMAGVGEQYF.

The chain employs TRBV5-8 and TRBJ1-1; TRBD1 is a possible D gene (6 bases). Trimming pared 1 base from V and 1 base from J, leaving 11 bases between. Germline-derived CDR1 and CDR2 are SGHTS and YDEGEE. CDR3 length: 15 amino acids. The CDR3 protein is CASSLNIGGNTEAFF. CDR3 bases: TGTGCCAGCAGCTTGAATATAGGGGGGAACACTGAAGCTTTCTTT.

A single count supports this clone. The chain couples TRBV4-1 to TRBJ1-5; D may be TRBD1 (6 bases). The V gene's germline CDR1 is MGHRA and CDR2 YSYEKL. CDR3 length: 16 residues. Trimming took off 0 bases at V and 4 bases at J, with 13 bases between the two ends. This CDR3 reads CASSQDGGAVNQPQHF. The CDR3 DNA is TGCGCCAGCAGCCAAGATGGGGGGGCCGTTAATCAGCCCCAGCATTTT.

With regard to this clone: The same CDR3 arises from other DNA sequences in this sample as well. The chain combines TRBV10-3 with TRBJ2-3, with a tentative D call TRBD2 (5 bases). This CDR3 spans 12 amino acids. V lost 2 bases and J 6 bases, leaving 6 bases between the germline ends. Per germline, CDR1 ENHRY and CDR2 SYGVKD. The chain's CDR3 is CAISEGGDTQYF. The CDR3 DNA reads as TGTGCCATCAGTGAGGGCGGGGATACGCAGTATTTT.

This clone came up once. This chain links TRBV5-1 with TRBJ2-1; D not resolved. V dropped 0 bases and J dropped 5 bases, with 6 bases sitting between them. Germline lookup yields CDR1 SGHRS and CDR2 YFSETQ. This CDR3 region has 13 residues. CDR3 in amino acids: CASSLGPNNEQFF. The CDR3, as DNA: TGCGCCAGCAGCTTGGGACCCAACAATGAGCAGTTCTTC.

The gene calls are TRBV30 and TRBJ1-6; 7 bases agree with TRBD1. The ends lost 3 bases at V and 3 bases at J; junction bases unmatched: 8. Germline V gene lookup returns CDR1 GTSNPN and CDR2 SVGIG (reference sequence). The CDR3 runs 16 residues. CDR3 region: CAWRPGTVNYNSPLHF. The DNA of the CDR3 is TGTGCCTGGAGACCCGGGACAGTTAACTATAATTCACCCCTCCACTTT. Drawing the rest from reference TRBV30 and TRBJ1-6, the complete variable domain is SQTIHQWPATLVQPVGSPLSLECTVEGTSNPNLYWYRQAAGRGLQLLFYSVGIGQISSEVPQNLSASRPQDRQFILSSKKLLLSDSGFYLCAWRPGTVNYNSPLHFGNGTRLTVT.

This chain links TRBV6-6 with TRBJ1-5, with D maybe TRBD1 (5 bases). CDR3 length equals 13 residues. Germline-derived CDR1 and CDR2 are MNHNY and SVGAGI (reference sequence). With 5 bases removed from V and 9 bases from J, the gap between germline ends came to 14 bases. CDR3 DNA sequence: TGTGCCAGCAGTCTCGACCAGGGAGGGCCCCAGCATTTT. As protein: CASSLDQGGPQHF.

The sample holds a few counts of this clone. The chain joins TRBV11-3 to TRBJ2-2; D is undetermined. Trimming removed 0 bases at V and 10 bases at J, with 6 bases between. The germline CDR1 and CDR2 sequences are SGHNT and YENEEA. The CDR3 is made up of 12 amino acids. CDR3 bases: TGTGCCAGCAGCTTAGACAGGATGGAGCTGTTTTTT. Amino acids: CASSLDRMELFF.

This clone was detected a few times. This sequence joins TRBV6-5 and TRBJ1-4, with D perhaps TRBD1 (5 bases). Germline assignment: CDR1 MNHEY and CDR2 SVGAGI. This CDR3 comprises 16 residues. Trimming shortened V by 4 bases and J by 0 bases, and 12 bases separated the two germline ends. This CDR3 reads CASSLRQPTTNEKLFF. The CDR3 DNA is TGTGCCAGCAGTTTACGACAGCCTACAACTAATGAAAAACTGTTTTTT.

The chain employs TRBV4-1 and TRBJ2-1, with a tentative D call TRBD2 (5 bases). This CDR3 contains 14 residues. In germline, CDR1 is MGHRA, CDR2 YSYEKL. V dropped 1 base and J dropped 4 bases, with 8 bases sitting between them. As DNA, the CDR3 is TGCGCCAGCAGCCAAGTCGGGAAATACAATGAGCAGTTCTTC. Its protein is CASSQVGKYNEQFF.

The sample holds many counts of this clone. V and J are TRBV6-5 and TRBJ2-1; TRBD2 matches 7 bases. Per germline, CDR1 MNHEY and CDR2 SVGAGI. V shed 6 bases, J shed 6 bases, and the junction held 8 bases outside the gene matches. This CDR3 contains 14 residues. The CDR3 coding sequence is TGTGCCAGCAGACTAGGCGGGAGTGGCAATGAGCAGTTCTTC. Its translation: CASRLGGSGNEQFF.

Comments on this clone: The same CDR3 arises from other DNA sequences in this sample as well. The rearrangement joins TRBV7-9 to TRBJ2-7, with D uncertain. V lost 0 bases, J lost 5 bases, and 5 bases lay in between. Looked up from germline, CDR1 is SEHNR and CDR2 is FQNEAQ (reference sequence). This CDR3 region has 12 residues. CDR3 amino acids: CASSLALDEQYF. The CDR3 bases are TGTGCCAGCAGCTTAGCGCTGGACGAGCAGTACTTC.

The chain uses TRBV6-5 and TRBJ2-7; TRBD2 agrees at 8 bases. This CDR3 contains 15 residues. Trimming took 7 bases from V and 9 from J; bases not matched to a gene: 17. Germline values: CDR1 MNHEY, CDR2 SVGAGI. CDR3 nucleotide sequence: TGTGCCAGCACCCCCCCCGGGACTAGTCGCTCAGGGCAGTACTTC. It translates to CASTPPGTSRSGQYF.

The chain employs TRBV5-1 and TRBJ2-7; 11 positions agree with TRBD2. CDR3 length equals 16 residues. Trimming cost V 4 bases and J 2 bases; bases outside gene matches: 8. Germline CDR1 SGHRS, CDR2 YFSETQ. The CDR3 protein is CASSALTSGSTYEQYF. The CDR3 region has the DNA TGCGCCAGCAGCGCTCTTACTAGCGGGAGCACCTACGAGCAGTACTTC.

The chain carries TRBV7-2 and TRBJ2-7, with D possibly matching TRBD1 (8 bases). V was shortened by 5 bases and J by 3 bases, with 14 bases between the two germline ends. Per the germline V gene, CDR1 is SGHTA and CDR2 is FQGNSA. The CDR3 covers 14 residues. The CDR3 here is CASSAQGGDYEQYF. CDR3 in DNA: TGTGCCAGCAGCGCACAGGGGGGGGACTACGAGCAGTACTTC.

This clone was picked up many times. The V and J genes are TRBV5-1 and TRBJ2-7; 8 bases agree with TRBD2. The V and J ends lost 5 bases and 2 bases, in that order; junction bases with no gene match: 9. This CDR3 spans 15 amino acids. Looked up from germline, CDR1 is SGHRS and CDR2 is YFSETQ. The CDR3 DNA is TGCGCCAGCAGTCTCCGGGAGGGCCCCGCCTACGAGCAGTACTTC. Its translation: CASSLREGPAYEQYF.

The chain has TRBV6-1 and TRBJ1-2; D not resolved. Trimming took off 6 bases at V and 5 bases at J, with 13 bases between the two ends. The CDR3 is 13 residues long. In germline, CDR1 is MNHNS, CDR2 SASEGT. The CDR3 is CASRNALGYGYTF. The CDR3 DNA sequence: TGTGCCAGCAGAAACGCGTTGGGGTATGGCTACACCTTC.

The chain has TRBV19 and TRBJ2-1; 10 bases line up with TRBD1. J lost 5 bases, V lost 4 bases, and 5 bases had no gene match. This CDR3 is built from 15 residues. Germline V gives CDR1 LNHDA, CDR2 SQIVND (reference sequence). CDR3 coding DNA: TGTGCCAGTAGTAGGGGACAGGGGTGGGACAATGAGCAGTTCTTC. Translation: CASSRGQGWDNEQFF.

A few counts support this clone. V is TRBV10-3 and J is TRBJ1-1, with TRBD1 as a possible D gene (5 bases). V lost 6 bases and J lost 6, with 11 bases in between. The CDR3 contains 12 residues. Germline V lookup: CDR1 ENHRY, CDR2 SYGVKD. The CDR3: CAISQGVSEAFF. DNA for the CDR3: TGTGCCATCAGCCAGGGAGTATCTGAAGCTTTCTTT.

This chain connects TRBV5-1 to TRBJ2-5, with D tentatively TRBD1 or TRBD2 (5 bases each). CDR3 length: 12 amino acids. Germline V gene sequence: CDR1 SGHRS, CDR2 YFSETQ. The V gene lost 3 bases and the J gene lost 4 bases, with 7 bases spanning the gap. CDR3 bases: TGCGCCAGCAGCTGGGACCGAGAGACCCAGTACTTC. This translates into CASSWDRETQYF.